This is a list of T cell receptor beta chains from one sample in a study of cytomegalovirus exposure and HLA in healthy donors. The table came from immunoSEQ multiplex PCR; TCRdb's copy has only in-frame clones and leaves some out. The table lists 100,000 or so clones, about three quarters of them singletons. The sequencing sample was made of PBMCs. The source is a male donor in good health and CMV-seronegative. The CDR3 runs from the conserved cysteine through the conserved F or W. The D gene is left open where the match is weak. Expanded clones get a size class; other rows say once, few or many, or leave the size out.

clone_size	v_call	j_call	d_call	cdr3_aa	cdr3_nt
.	TRBV9	TRBJ2-7	.	CASSPTGYEQYF	TGTGCCAGCAGCCCTACAGGGTACGAGCAGTACTTC
few	TRBV7-6	TRBJ2-5	.	CASSLGALETQYF	TGTGCCAGCAGCTTAGGGGCCTTAGAGACCCAGTACTTC
.	TRBV9	TRBJ2-5	TRBD2	CASSARGDGETQYF	TGTGCCAGCAGCGCTCGGGGGGATGGGGAGACCCAGTACTTC
.	TRBV5-6	TRBJ2-6	TRBD2	CASSRGRVSSGANVLTF	TGTGCCAGCAGCCGTGGGAGGGTGAGCTCTGGGGCCAACGTCCTGACTTTC
.	TRBV15	TRBJ2-7	TRBD1	CATSSWTGGYEQYF	TGTGCCACCAGCTCCTGGACAGGGGGCTACGAGCAGTACTTC
.	TRBV7-3	TRBJ1-4	.	CASSSPGQAEKLFF	TGTGCCAGCAGCTCTCCAGGGCAGGCCGAAAAACTGTTTTTT
.	TRBV2	TRBJ2-2	.	CASTTGEVYTGELFF	TGTGCCAGCACCACAGGGGAGGTCTATACCGGGGAGCTGTTTTTT
.	TRBV5-1	TRBJ2-3	TRBD2	CASSTRAGGPGTDTQYF	TGCGCCAGCAGCACCCGAGCGGGAGGGCCCGGGACAGATACGCAGTATTTT
.	TRBV12-1	TRBJ2-2	.	CASSFGTSTGELFF	TGTGCCAGCAGCTTTGGGACTTCTACCGGGGAGCTGTTTTTT
.	TRBV9	TRBJ2-1	TRBD2	CASSVAQGTSGDEQFF	TGTGCCAGCAGCGTAGCTCAGGGGACTAGCGGGGATGAGCAGTTCTTC
.	TRBV5-1	TRBJ1-1	.	CASSGGYKNTEAFF	TGCGCCAGCAGTGGAGGGTACAAGAACACTGAAGCTTTCTTT
.	TRBV30	TRBJ1-1	.	CAWSPPNVWTGTQNSNTEAFF	TGTGCCTGGAGTCCCCCAAACGTGTGGACCGGGACACAAAACTCGAACACTGAAGCTTTCTTT
.	TRBV28	TRBJ2-4	TRBD2	CASKKTSGTKNIQYF	TGTGCCAGCAAAAAGACTAGCGGAACCAAAAACATTCAGTACTTC
.	TRBV18	TRBJ1-4	.	CASSPNTANEKLFF	TGTGCCAGCTCACCTAACACAGCTAATGAAAAACTGTTTTTT
.	TRBV19	TRBJ2-5	.	CASSNGLETQYF	TGTGCCAGTAGTAACGGGTTGGAGACCCAGTACTTC
once	TRBV18	TRBJ2-5	TRBD1	CASSPPLWTGDQETQYF	TGTGCCAGCTCACCCCCGCTATGGACAGGCGACCAAGAGACCCAGTACTTC
.	TRBV6-6	TRBJ1-2	TRBD1	CASSYRGQGNYGYTF	TGTGCCAGCAGTTATAGGGGACAGGGGAACTATGGCTACACCTTC
.	TRBV27	TRBJ1-2	.	CASTGGDGYTF	TGTGCCAGCACCGGGGGGGATGGCTACACCTTC
.	TRBV11-2	TRBJ1-3	TRBD1	CASSQGQGKSGNTIYF	TGTGCCAGCAGCCAGGGACAGGGGAAATCTGGAAACACCATATATTTT
.	TRBV9	TRBJ1-2	.	CASSTREYSYGYTF	TGTGCCAGCAGCACCCGGGAGTATAGCTATGGCTACACCTTC
.	TRBV18	TRBJ2-1	.	CASSPPLSSYNEQFF	TGTGCCAGCTCACCACCCTTGAGCTCCTACAATGAGCAGTTCTTC
.	TRBV28	TRBJ1-4	.	CASSPGLVSEKLFF	TGTGCCAGCAGTCCGGGGTTAGTAAGTGAAAAACTGTTTTTT
.	TRBV14	TRBJ1-4	.	CASSQDGGGSLFF	TGTGCCAGCAGCCAAGATGGCGGGGGTAGCTTGTTTTTT
.	TRBV5-7	TRBJ1-5	TRBD1	CASSLGGTGGSNRDQPQHF	TGTGCCAGCAGCTTGGGTGGGACAGGGGGCTCAAATAGAGATCAGCCCCAGCATTTT
.	TRBV7-9	TRBJ1-3	.	CASSLAQAGNTIYF	TGTGCCAGCAGCTTAGCGCAGGCTGGAAACACCATATATTTT
.	TRBV9	TRBJ2-7	TRBD2	CASSVGGRAWNEQYF	TGTGCCAGCAGCGTGGGCGGGAGGGCCTGGAACGAGCAGTACTTC
.	TRBV6-1	TRBJ1-5	.	CASSESGAPLPQHF	TGTGCCAGCAGTGAAAGTGGGGCCCCGTTGCCCCAGCATTTT
.	TRBV4-3	TRBJ2-7	.	CASSQDRVGSYEQYF	TGCGCCAGCAGCCAAGACAGGGTAGGGTCCTACGAGCAGTACTTC
.	TRBV9	TRBJ2-1	.	CASTPTSSYNEQFF	TGTGCCAGCACCCCGACTAGCTCCTACAATGAGCAGTTCTTC
.	TRBV11-2	TRBJ2-7	.	CASSARYSYEQYF	TGTGCCAGCAGCGCCCGTTATAGCTACGAGCAGTACTTC
.	TRBV2	TRBJ1-5	.	CASSGQGRNQPQHF	TGTGCCAGCAGTGGGCAGGGAAGGAATCAGCCCCAGCATTTT
.	TRBV18	TRBJ2-3	.	CASSTRAGGGADTQYF	TGTGCCAGCTCAACGCGAGCGGGTGGAGGGGCAGATACGCAGTATTTT
.	TRBV4-1	TRBJ1-4	TRBD1	CASSQTPGTGEEKLFF	TGCGCCAGCAGCCAAACCCCCGGGACAGGGGAGGAAAAACTGTTTTTT
few	TRBV5-4	TRBJ1-1	.	CASSLAGDMNTEAFF	TGTGCCAGCAGCTTGGCTGGGGACATGAACACTGAAGCTTTCTTT
.	TRBV27	TRBJ1-1	.	CASSLSPPGGMNTEAFF	TGTGCCAGCAGTTTATCGCCCCCGGGGGGGATGAACACTGAAGCTTTCTTT
.	TRBV14	TRBJ1-1	.	CASSQEGGHVNTEAFF	TGTGCCAGCAGCCAAGAGGGGGGGCATGTGAACACTGAAGCTTTCTTT
once	TRBV28	TRBJ2-1	.	CASSLAGDYNEQFF	TGTGCCAGCAGTCTCGCCGGGGACTACAATGAGCAGTTCTTC
.	TRBV19	TRBJ1-2	.	CASSIEWEPRNYGYTF	TGTGCCAGTAGTATTGAGTGGGAGCCGCGAAACTATGGCTACACCTTC
.	TRBV12-2	TRBJ2-1	.	CASRLVLAGGPWSYNEQFF	TGTGCAAGTCGCTTAGTTCTAGCGGGAGGGCCTTGGTCCTACAATGAGCAGTTCTTC
.	TRBV7-6	TRBJ1-1	.	CASSLQTGGTEAFF	TGTGCCAGCAGCTTACAGACGGGAGGCACTGAAGCTTTCTTT
.	TRBV5-1	TRBJ2-3	TRBD2	CASSPGGTGGDTQYF	TGCGCCAGCAGCCCGGGGGGGACTGGTGGGGATACGCAGTATTTT
.	TRBV5-3	TRBJ2-7	TRBD2	CARSLVVASGYEQYF	TGTGCCAGAAGCTTGGTAGTCGCTAGCGGCTACGAGCAGTACTTC
.	TRBV7-9	TRBJ2-1	TRBD2	CASSPLASGSNEQFF	TGTGCCAGCAGCCCCCTAGCTAGCGGGAGCAATGAGCAGTTCTTC
few	TRBV9	TRBJ1-1	.	CASSVLHAANTEAFF	TGTGCCAGCAGCGTACTACACGCGGCGAACACTGAAGCTTTCTTT
few	TRBV4-1	TRBJ2-1	TRBD2	CASSQETSGLYNEQFF	TGCGCCAGCAGCCAAGAGACTAGCGGGTTATACAATGAGCAGTTCTTC
.	TRBV5-4	TRBJ2-1	TRBD1	CASSLSDRGQDEQFF	TGTGCCAGCAGCTTGTCGGACAGGGGGCAGGATGAGCAGTTCTTC
.	TRBV7-9	TRBJ2-1	TRBD2	CASRIASGSSGEQFF	TGTGCCAGCAGAATTGCTAGCGGGAGTTCGGGTGAGCAGTTCTTC
.	TRBV9	TRBJ1-2	.	CASSATGIYTF	TGTGCCAGCAGCGCCACTGGTATCTACACCTTC
once	TRBV15	TRBJ1-5	.	CATSTRTGGNQPQHF	TGTGCCACCAGCACACGCACGGGAGGTAATCAGCCCCAGCATTTT
.	TRBV7-2	TRBJ2-3	.	CASSLEARRGYRDTQYF	TGTGCCAGCAGCTTAGAGGCCCGGAGGGGTTACAGAGATACGCAGTATTTT
.	TRBV28	TRBJ2-7	TRBD1	CASSYRGIISYEQYF	TGTGCCAGCAGTTACAGGGGGATTATTTCCTACGAGCAGTACTTC
.	TRBV28	TRBJ1-5	TRBD1	CASSSRTGGGEPQHF	TGTGCCAGCAGTTCCCGGACAGGGGGCGGAGAGCCCCAGCATTTT
.	TRBV5-1	TRBJ1-3	.	CVRGYSGNTIYF	TGCGTGCGAGGGTACTCTGGAAACACCATATATTTT
.	TRBV7-2	TRBJ2-7	TRBD2	CASSLAPAGALHEQYF	TGTGCCAGCAGCTTAGCCCCGGCGGGAGCGTTACACGAGCAGTACTTC
.	TRBV7-8	TRBJ1-1	.	CASSLLVWGSEAFF	TGTGCCAGCAGCTTACTAGTTTGGGGCAGTGAAGCTTTCTTT